This T cell receptor (beta chain) originates from a study of regulatory T cells in long-lasting Graves disease. General study points: Fewer public clonotypes were shared by new patients (966) than by persistent patients (around 2,900). Favored gene segments in persistent disease were TRBV28, TRBJ1-2 and TRBJ2-5.

Time point given: persistent/refractory GD, antithyroid drugs over 5 years with positive TRAb. Construction of the TCR library relied on RNA isolated from PBMCs. EDTA tubes received approximately 10 milliliters of drawn peripheral blood. iRepertoire HTBI primers and Arm-PCR of CDR3 regions built TCR beta libraries. Original data processing: Detected in the samples were around 62 TRBV and 12 to 15 TRBJ segments. A single record per CDR3 protein comes from TCRdb applying MiXCR to the multiplex PCR reads. The V and J calls reflect TCRdb's pipeline rather than the authors' work. The sample carries approximately 690,000 distinct CDR3 sequences, approximately 29% recorded once. Regarding this clonotype: As yet, its antigen is unknown. This may be a read error: a much more frequent sequence differs by one nucleotide.

There are 14 residues in the CDR3. The germline V gene encodes CDR1 LNHDA and CDR2 SQIVND (reference sequence). Sequencing used peripheral blood mononuclear cells (PBMCs), obtained when the disease was refractory, from a patient treated with antithyroid drugs. The rearrangement links TRBV19 to TRBJ2-7, with D perhaps TRBD1 or TRBD2 (5 bases each). The TCR sequence derives from a female donor with Graves disease. CDR3 bases: TGTGCCAGTAGTAGGGGACCGAAGTCCTACGAGCAGTGCTTC. Translating it yields CASSRGPKSYEQCF. The full variable domain, in which reference TRBV19 and TRBJ2-7 provide the parts outside the CDR3, is DGGITQSPKYLFRKEGQNVTLSCEQNLNHDAMYWYRQDPGQGLRLIYYSQIVNDFQKGDIAEGYSVSREKKESFPLTVTSAQKNPTAFYLCASSRGPKSYEQCFGPGTRLTVT.